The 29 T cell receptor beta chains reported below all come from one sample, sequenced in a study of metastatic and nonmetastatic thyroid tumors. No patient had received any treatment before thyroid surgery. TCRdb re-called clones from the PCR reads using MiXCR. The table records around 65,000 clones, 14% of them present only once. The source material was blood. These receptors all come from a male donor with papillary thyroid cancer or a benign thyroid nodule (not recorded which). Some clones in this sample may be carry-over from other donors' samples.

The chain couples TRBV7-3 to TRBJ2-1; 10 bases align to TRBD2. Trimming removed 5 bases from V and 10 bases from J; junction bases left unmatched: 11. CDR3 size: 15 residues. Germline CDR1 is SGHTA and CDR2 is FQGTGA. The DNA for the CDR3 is TGTGCCAGCAGCCTAGGACTAGCGGAGAGCTACGAGCAGTTCTTC. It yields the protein CASSLGLAESYEQFF.

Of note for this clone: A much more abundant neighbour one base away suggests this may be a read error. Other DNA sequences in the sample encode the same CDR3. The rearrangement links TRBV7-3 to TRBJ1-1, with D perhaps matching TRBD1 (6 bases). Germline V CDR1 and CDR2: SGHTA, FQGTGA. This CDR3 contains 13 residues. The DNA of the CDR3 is TGTGCCAGCAGCCTAGAACGGGACACAGAAGCTTTCTTT. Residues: CASSLERDTEAFF.

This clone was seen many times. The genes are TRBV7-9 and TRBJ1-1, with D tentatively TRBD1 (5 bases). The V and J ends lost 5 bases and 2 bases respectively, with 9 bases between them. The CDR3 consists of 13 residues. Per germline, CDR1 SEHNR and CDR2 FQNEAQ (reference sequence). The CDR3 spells CASSVTANTEAFF. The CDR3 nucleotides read TGTGCCAGCAGCGTGACAGCTAACACTGAAGCTTTCTTT. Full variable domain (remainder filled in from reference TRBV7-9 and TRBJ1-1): DTGVSQNPRHKITKRGQNVTFRCDPISEHNRLYWYRQTLGQGPEFLTYFQNEAQLEKSRLLSDRFSAERPKGSFSTLEIQRTEQGDSAMYLCASSVTANTEAFFGQGTRLTVV.

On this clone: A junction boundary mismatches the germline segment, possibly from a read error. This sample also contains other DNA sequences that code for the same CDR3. CDR3 sequence reads: CASSQQDGTEAFF. CDR3 sequence (DNA): TGTGCCAGCAGCCAACAGGACGGAACTGAAGCCTTCTTT. The V call is TRBV7-8, the J call TRBJ1-1; TRBD1 is a possible D gene (5 bases). The length of the CDR3 is 13 residues. CDR1 is SGHVS and CDR2 is FQNEAQ in the germline V gene. Combining the CDR3 with reference TRBV7-8 and TRBJ1-1 gives the whole variable domain GAGVSQSPRYKVAKRGQDVALRCDPISGHVSLFWYQQALGQGPEFLTYFQNEAQLDKSGLPSDRFFAERPEGSVSTLKIQRTQQEDSAVYLCASSQQDGTEAFFGQGTRLTVV.

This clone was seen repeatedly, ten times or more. CDR3 region: CAALGTGGYTF. Here the CDR3 DNA reads TGTGCCGCACTCGGGACTGGTGGCTACACCTTC. This chain uses TRBV12-3 or TRBV12-4 with TRBJ1-2; D possibly corresponds to TRBD1 (5 bases). The CDR3 runs to 11 residues. The V and J ends lost 11 bases and 7 bases respectively, with 14 bases between them.

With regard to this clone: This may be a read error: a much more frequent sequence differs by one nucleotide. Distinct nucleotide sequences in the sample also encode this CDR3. In nucleotides, the CDR3 is TGTGCCAGTAGTGCAGGGACAGGCGAGGGATATTCAGATACGCAGTATTTT. Protein product: CASSAGTGEGYSDTQYF. V and J are TRBV19 and TRBJ2-3, with 8 bases lining up with TRBD1. The CDR3 has 17 amino acids. After removal of 5 bases from V and 4 bases from J, the junction contained 14 bases not matched to a gene. The germline CDR1 and CDR2 sequences are LNHDA and SQIVND (reference sequence). Variable domain in full (rest from reference TRBV19 and TRBJ2-3): DGGITQSPKYLFRKEGQNVTLSCEQNLNHDAMYWYRQDPGQGLRLIYYSQIVNDFQKGDIAEGYSVSREKKESFPLTVTSAQKNPTAFYLCASSAGTGEGYSDTQYFGPGTRLTVL.

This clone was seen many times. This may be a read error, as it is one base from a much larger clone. CDR3 residues: CAGSLRGRSSYNEQFF. In nucleotides, the CDR3 is TGTGCCGGCAGCTTGAGAGGACGAAGCTCCTACAATGAGCAGTTCTTC. The chain carries TRBV5-4 and TRBJ2-1; D gene uncertain. Germline values: CDR1 SGHNT, CDR2 YYREEE (reference sequence). The CDR3 is 16 amino acids. Full variable domain (outside the CDR3, taken from reference TRBV5-4 and TRBJ2-1): ETGVTQSPTHLIKTRGQQVTLRCSSQSGHNTVSWYQQALGQGPQFIFQYYREEENGRGNFPPRFSGLQFPNYSSELNVNALELDDSALYLCAGSLRGRSSYNEQFFGPGTRLTVL.

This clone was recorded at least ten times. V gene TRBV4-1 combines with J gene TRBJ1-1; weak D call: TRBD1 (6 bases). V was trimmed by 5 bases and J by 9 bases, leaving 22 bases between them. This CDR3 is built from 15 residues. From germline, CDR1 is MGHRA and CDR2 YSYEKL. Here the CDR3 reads CASSSTPQGSRQAFF. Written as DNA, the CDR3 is TGCGCCAGCAGCTCCACCCCACAGGGATCGCGGCAAGCTTTCTTT.

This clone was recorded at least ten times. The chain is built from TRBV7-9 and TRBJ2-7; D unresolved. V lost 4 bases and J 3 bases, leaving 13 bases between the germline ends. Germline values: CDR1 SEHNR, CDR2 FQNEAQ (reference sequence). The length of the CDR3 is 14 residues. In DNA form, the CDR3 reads TGTGCCAGCAGCTCCTCCGGACGGAGCTACGAGCAGTACTTC. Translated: CASSSSGRSYEQYF.

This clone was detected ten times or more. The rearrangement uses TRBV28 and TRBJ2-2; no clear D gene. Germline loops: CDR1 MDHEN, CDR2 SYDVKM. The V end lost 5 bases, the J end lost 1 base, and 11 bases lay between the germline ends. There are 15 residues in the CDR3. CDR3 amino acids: CASSLWTGNTGELFF. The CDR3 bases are TGTGCCAGCAGTCTGTGGACGGGGAACACCGGGGAGCTGTTTTTT.

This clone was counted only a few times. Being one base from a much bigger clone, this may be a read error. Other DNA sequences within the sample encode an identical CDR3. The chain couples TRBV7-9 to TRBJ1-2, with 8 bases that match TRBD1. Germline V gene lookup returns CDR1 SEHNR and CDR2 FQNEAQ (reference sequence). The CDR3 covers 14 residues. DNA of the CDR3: TGCGCCAGCAGCTTAGCTCAGGGGGCCAATGGCTACACCTTC. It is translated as CASSLAQGANGYTF.

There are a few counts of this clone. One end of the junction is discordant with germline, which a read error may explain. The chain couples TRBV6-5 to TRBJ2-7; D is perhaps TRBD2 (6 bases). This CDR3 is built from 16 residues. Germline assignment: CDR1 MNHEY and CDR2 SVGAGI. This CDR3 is CASSYNSPGVRNDQYF. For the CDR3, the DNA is TGTGCCAGCAGTTACAATTCTCCGGGAGTTCGCAACGATCAGTACTTC.

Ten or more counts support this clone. This chain's CDR3 is CASKRSGTSPLEQYF. CDR3 nucleotides: TGTGCCAGCAAGAGGAGTGGGACATCCCCCCTCGAGCAGTACTTC. The chain couples TRBV27 to TRBJ2-7; tentative D call: TRBD1 (6 bases). The V gene lost 7 bases and the J gene lost 6 bases, with 22 bases spanning the gap. This CDR3 has 15 amino acids. Germline CDR1 is MNHEY and CDR2 is SMNVEV (reference sequence).

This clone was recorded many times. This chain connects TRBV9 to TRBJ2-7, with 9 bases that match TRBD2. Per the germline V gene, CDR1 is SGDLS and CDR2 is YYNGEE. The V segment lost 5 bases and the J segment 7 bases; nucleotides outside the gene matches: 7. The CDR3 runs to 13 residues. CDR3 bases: TGTGCCAGCAGTTCGGGACTAGCCGGGGAGCAGTACGTC. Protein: CASSSGLAGEQYV.

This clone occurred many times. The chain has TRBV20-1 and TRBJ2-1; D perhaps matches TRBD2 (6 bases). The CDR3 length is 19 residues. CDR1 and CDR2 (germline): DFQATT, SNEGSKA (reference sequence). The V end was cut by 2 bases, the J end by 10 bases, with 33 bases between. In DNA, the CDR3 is TGCAGTGCTAGATCTCGACCTAGCGAGAAGATTCCATACCGGAGGGAGCAGTTCTTC. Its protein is CSARSRPSEKIPYRREQFF.

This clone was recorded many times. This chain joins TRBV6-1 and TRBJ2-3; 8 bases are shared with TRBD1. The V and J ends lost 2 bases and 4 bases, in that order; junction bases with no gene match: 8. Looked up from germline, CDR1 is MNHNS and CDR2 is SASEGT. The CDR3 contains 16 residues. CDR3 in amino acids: CASSESRGRASDTQYF. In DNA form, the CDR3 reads TGTGCCAGCAGTGAAAGCAGGGGGCGGGCTTCAGATACGCAGTATTTT.

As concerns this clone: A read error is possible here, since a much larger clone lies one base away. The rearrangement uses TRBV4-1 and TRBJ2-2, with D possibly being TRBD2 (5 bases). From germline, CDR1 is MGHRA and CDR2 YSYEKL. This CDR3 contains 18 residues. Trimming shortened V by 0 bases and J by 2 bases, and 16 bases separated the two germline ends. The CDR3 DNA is TGCGCCAGCAGCCAAGACCCCATAGCGACACTTAACACCGGGGAGCTGTTTTTT. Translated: CASSQDPIATLNTGELFF.

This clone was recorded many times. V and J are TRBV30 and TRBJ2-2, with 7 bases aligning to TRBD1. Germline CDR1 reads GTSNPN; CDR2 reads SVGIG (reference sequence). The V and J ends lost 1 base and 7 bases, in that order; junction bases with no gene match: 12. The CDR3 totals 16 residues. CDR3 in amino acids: CAWSARQGVFGGELFF. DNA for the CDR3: TGTGCCTGGAGTGCTCGGCAGGGGGTCTTCGGCGGGGAGCTGTTTTTT.

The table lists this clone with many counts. The CDR3 region has the DNA TGTGCCAGCAGCCAAAGACAGGGGTCGGAGACCCAGTACTTC. As protein: CASSQRQGSETQYF. The gene calls are TRBV11-3 and TRBJ2-5; TRBD1 agrees at 8 bases. The trim removed 5 bases at V and 5 bases at J, leaving 7 bases unmatched. CDR1 and CDR2 (germline): SGHNT, YENEEA. The CDR3 totals 14 residues.

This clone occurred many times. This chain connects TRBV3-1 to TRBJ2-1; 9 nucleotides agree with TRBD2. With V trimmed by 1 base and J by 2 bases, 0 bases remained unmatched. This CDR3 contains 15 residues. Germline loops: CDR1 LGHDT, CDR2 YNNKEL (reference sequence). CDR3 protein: CASSQVAGAYNEQFF. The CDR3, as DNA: TGTGCCAGCAGCCAAGTAGCGGGAGCCTACAATGAGCAGTTCTTC.

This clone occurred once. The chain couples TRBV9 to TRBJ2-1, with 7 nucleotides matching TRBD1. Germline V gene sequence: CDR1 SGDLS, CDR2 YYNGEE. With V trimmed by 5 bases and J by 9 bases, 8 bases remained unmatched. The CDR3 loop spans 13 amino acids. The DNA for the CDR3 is TGTGCCAGCAGTTCGACTCCAGGGGGTGAGCAGTTCTTC. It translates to CASSSTPGGEQFF.

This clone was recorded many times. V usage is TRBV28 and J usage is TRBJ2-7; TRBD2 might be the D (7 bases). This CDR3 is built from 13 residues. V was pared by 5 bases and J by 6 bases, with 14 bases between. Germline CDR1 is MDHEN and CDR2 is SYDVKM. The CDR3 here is CASSPGGRAEQYF. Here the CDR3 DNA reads TGTGCCAGCAGTCCCGGGGGGCGGGCCGAGCAGTACTTC.

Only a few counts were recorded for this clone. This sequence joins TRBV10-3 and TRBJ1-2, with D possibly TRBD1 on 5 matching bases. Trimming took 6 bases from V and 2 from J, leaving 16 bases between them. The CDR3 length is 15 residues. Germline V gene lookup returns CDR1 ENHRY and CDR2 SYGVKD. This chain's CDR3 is CAIREGQVANYGYTF. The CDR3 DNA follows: TGTGCCATCAGGGAAGGACAAGTGGCAAACTATGGCTACACCTTC.

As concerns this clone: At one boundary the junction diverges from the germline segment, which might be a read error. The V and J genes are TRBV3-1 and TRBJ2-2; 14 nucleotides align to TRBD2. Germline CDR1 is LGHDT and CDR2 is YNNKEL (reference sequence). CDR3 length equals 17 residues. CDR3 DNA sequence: TGTGCCAGCAGCCATCGGACTAGCGGGAGGAACACCTGGGAGCTGTTTTTT. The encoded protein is CASSHRTSGRNTWELFF.

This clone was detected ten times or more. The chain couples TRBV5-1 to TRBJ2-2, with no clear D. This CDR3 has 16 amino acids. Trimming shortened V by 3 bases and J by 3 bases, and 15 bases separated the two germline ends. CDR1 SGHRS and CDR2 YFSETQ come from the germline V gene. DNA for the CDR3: TGCGCCAGCAGCTCGAACCCAAGACCCGACACCGGGGAGCTGTTTTTT. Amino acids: CASSSNPRPDTGELFF.

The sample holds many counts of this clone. CDR3 in amino acids: CASSFGGFSTDTQYF. The DNA of the CDR3 is TGCGCCAGCAGCTTCGGCGGATTTAGCACAGATACGCAGTATTTT. This rearrangement joins TRBV5-1 to TRBJ2-3, with D hard to call. The CDR3 covers 15 residues. Trimming stripped 2 bases from V and 0 bases from J, with 10 bases between. In germline, CDR1 is SGHRS, CDR2 YFSETQ.

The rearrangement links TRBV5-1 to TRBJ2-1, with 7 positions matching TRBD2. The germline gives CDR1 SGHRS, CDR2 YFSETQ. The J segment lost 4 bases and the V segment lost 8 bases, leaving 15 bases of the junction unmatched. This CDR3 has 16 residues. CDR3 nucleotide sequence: TGCGCCAGTGCCTCGAGCGGGAAAGTTATTTACAATGAGCAGTTCTTC. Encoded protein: CASASSGKVIYNEQFF.

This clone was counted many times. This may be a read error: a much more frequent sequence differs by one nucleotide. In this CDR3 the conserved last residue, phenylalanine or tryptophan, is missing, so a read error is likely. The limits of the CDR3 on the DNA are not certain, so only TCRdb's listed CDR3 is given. The CDR3 is CATPPSAVGT. The chain recombines TRBV24-1 with TRBJ1-2; TRBD1, the table's D call, was not compared with the DNA. Germline CDR1 KGHDR, CDR2 SFDVKD. The CDR3 is made up of 10 amino acids, end residues included.

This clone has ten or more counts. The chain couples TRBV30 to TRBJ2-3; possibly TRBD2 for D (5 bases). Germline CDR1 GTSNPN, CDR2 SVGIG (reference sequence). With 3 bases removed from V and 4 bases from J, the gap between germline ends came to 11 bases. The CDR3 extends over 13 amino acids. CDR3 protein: CAWRVPGSDTQYF. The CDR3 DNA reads TGTGCCTGGAGGGTCCCGGGATCAGATACGCAGTATTTT.